The entry below describes one T cell receptor beta chain. The sample holds other DNA sequences that translate to the same CDR3. The germline V gene has CDR1 SGDLS and CDR2 YYNGEE. The CDR3 is 12 amino acids. The V end was cut by 3 bases, the J end by 3 bases, with 7 bases between. Generated by immunoSEQ multiplex PCR, the TCRdb table keeps only in-frame clones and is missing some. The sample lists some 180,000 clones; approximately 90% were seen once. The data were taken from a study of blood T cell repertoires in COVID-19. It was during active infection that Seattle patients were enrolled and then longitudinally followed.

The sequence derives from a man in his late teens or twenties with COVID-19, enrolled during active disease. The chain employs TRBV9 and TRBJ2-7; a possible D gene is TRBD1 (5 bases). The source material was peripheral blood. The CDR3 loop reads CASSGDSYEQYF. CDR3 sequence (DNA): TGTGCCAGCAGCGGCGACAGCTACGAGCAGTACTTC.